Sequencing of this TCR beta chain was carried out in a study of blood T cell repertoires in COVID-19. Study as a whole: Material from acute and convalescent COVID-19 was sourced from the United States, Italy and Spain.

Original handling: Nucleated cell counts were estimated from reference gene primer amplification. Clones were read by immunoSEQ multiplex PCR, and TCRdb kept only the in-frame ones, dropping some. From that table come the V and J calls and clone size; the DNA was used to work out D and trimming. The sample carries about 130,000 clones, roughly 84% recorded once. The CDR3 extends over 12 amino acids. The ends were cut back, 6 bases at V and 7 bases at J, with 12 bases in the middle. V usage is TRBV12-3 or TRBV12-4 and J usage is TRBJ1-1; D remains ambiguous. Sequenced sample: peripheral blood. This sequence originates from a woman aged 30 to 39 who had recovered from COVID-19. DNA of the CDR3: TGTGCCAGCAGCCAATTGACACGTGAAGCTTTCTTT. The encoded protein is CASSQLTREAFF.